This TCR beta chain was recorded in a study of control samples from healthy donors and cancer patients (TCRdb year 2020). The protocol used for the library was the immunoSEQ multiplex PCR assay. As stored in TCRdb, this immuneACCESS dataset retains in-frame rearrangements with V and J assigned. A fraction of the clones does not appear; measured against another copy, unresolved V genes explain less than half of the discrepancy, and the remainder lacks a known reason. In all, the sample holds some 120,000 clones, and about nine tenths of those were seen once. Of the sample, more than 6.5% falls within the top ten clones. About this clone itself: Its antigen is not yet known. No base quality information exists; no much larger clone differs at one position.

This receptor was identified in a man between 40 and 49 years old in good health. The sample taken for sequencing was blood.

The nucleotides are TGTGCCAGTAGTCCCGGGACCTCTGGTTATGGCTACACCTTC. This gives the protein CASSPGTSGYGYTF. The chain is made from TRBV19 and TRBJ1-2; TRBD1 is possibly the D segment (5 matching bases). According to the germline V gene (reference sequence), CDR1 reads LNHDA and CDR2 reads SQIVND. V was cut back by 5 bases and J by 5 bases, leaving a gap of 15 bases between them. The cysteine opens and the phenylalanine closes a CDR3 of 14 amino acids. The retained sequence is limited to the CDR3, 42 bases, with the frame set at the first base. Joined to the reference TRBV19 and TRBJ1-2 proteins, this CDR3 gives the full variable domain: DGGITQSPKYLFRKEGQNVTLSCEQNLNHDAMYWYRQDPGQGLRLIYYSQIVNDFQKGDIAEGYSVSREKKESFPLTVTSAQKNPTAFYLCASSPGTSGYGYTFGSGTRLTVV.